This T cell receptor (beta chain) was identified in a study of monozygotic twins with inflammatory bowel disease. General study points: T cell subtypes that differed could not be told apart. Support was absent for any single strong signal or clonotype linked to IBD.

From the 5' RACE reads, TCRdb lists one entry per CDR3 protein and no DNA. The repertoire table contains approximately 420,000 distinct CDR3 sequences. A word on this clonotype: Its specificity is not known.

Every donor provided one blood sample measuring less than 3 ml. Germline V gene data show CDR1 as SNHLY and CDR2 as FYNNEI. The CDR3 is made up of 15 amino acids. The sequenced sample consisted of blood. This TCR was sampled from a human donor with ulcerative colitis or Crohn's disease, or a healthy co-twin of an affected twin (not recorded which). The V call is TRBV2, the J call TRBJ2-5; TCRdb outputs TRBD1, but without DNA this stays unchecked. CDR3 region: CASSVDRGGDETQYF.